Shown below are 5 T cell receptor beta chains from a single sample sequenced in a study of blood T cell repertoires in COVID-19. Sequencing was performed with immunoSEQ multiplex PCR; in TCRdb, only in-frame clones are kept and a portion is missing. This table has 220,000 or so clones, 92% appearing once. The sequenced sample consisted of peripheral blood. The source of these receptors is a man in his sixties with COVID-19, enrolled during active disease.

The rearrangement joins TRBV10-1 to TRBJ2-2; tentatively, D is TRBD2 (6 bases). V was pared by 6 bases and J by 1 base, with 12 bases between. The V gene's germline CDR1 is WNHNN and CDR2 SYGVQD (reference sequence). The CDR3 extends over 15 amino acids. CDR3 coding DNA: TGCGCCAGCAGCCAGGGACTCCTGAACACCGGGGAGCTGTTTTTT. This translates into CASSQGLLNTGELFF.

The rearrangement uses TRBV7-2 and TRBJ2-7, with TRBD2 matching over 13 bases. Germline V CDR1 and CDR2: SGHTA, FQGNSA. V was clipped by 4 bases and J by 6 bases; unmatched bases: 6. This CDR3 comprises 15 residues. CDR3 amino acids: CASSSPTSGGREQYF. CDR3 DNA: TGTGCCAGCAGCTCACCGACTAGCGGGGGGCGCGAGCAGTACTTC. Supplemented by reference TRBV7-2 and TRBJ2-7, the full variable domain reads GAGVSQSPSNKVTEKGKDVELRCDPISGHTALYWYRQSLGQGLEFLIYFQGNSAPDKSGLPSDRFSAERTGGSVSTLTIQRTQQEDSAVYLCASSSPTSGGREQYFGPGTRLTVT.

The chain recombines TRBV28 with TRBJ2-7; 8 nucleotides line up with TRBD1. Germline V gene lookup returns CDR1 MDHEN and CDR2 SYDVKM. CDR3 length: 13 residues. Germline trimming cut 8 bases from V and 5 bases from J; bases unmatched to any gene: 8. CDR3 DNA: TGTGCCAGCGGAATCCCAGGGGGCCACGAGCAGTACTTC. This gives the protein CASGIPGGHEQYF.

The V gene is TRBV3-1 (or the pseudogene TRBV3-2), the J gene TRBJ2-7, with D maybe TRBD2 (6 bases). The germline V and J ends were trimmed by 5 bases and 1 base, with 15 bases remaining between them. The germline V gene encodes CDR1 LGHDT and CDR2 YNNKEL (reference sequence). The CDR3 is made up of 15 amino acids. DNA of the CDR3: TGTGCCAGCAGCAAGTGGGGGGTAGAATCCTACGAGCAGTACTTC. Translating it yields CASSKWGVESYEQYF.

This rearrangement joins TRBV2 to TRBJ1-1, with a possible D match to TRBD1 (5 bases). CDR3 length: 14 residues. Germline CDR1 reads SNHLY; CDR2 reads FYNNEI. Trimming shortened V by 7 bases and J by 1 base, and 13 bases separated the two germline ends. Here the CDR3 DNA reads TGTGCCAGCACCCTAGGGGAGGGGAACACTGAAGCTTTCTTT. This encodes CASTLGEGNTEAFF. The variable domain in full, completed from reference TRBV2 and TRBJ1-1, reads EPEVTQTPSHQVTQMGQEVILRCVPISNHLYFYWYRQILGQKVEFLVSFYNNEISEKSEIFDDQFSVERPDGSNFTLKIRSTKLEDSAMYFCASTLGEGNTEAFFGQGTRLTVV.